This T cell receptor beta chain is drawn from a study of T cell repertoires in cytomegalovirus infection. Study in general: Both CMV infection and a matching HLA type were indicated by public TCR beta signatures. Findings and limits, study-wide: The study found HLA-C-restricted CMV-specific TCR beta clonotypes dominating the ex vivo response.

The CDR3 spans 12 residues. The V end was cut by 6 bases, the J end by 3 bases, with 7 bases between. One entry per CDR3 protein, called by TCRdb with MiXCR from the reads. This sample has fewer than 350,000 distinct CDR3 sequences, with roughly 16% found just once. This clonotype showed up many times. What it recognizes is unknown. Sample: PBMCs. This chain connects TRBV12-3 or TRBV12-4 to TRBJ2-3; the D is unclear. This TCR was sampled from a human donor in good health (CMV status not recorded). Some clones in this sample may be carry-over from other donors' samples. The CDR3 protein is CASRSLTDTQYF. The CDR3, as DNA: TGTGCCAGCAGATCATTAACAGATACGCAGTATTTT.